A single sample gave rise to the 10 T cell receptor beta chains below, sequenced in a study of T cells in Graves' hyperthyroidism and ophthalmopathy. Amplification of TCR beta CDR3 regions used RNA as the template. HTBI primers drove first-round RT-PCR of the TCR CDR3. From the multiplex PCR reads, TCRdb called clonotypes with MiXCR, one entry per CDR3 protein. The data hold about 400,000 distinct CDR3 sequences, with more than 15% observed a single time. The sequenced sample was blood. All receptors come from a woman aged 18-29 years with Graves' hyperthyroidism.

The chain joins TRBV5-4 to TRBJ2-7; D gene uncertain. V lost 3 bases and J 2 bases, leaving 6 bases between the germline ends. The CDR3 is 12 amino acids. The germline V gene encodes CDR1 SGHNT and CDR2 YYREEE (reference sequence). Written as DNA, the CDR3 is TGTGCCAGCAGCTCAAATGCCTACGAGCAGTACTTC. Protein: CASSSNAYEQYF.

This clonotype was detected a few times. The V call is TRBV7-9, the J call TRBJ2-5, with D perhaps TRBD1 (6 bases). CDR1 is SEHNR and CDR2 is FQNEAQ in the germline V gene (reference sequence). CDR3 length: 15 amino acids. Trimming pared 0 bases from V and 4 bases from J, leaving 12 bases between. DNA of the CDR3: TGTGCCAGCAGCTTAGCAGTGGGGGCCGGAGAGACCCAGTACTTC. Translation: CASSLAVGAGETQYF.

The rearrangement uses TRBV6-2 or TRBV6-3 and TRBJ1-2; a possible D gene is TRBD1 (5 bases). V was cut by 5 bases and J by 4 bases, with 11 bases left in between. The germline V gene has CDR1 MNHEY and CDR2 SVGEGT. The CDR3 loop spans 13 amino acids. The CDR3 reads CASSRDGTYGYTF. The CDR3 DNA sequence: TGTGCCAGCAGTCGGGACGGCACCTATGGCTACACCTTC.

This clonotype came up many times. The V gene is TRBV2, the J gene TRBJ2-7; D gene uncertain. The CDR3 totals 14 residues. From germline, CDR1 is SNHLY and CDR2 FYNNEI. V was shortened by 2 bases and J by 3 bases, with 11 bases between the two germline ends. CDR3 nucleotides: TGTGCCAGCAGTGAACTGGGGATCGGCTACGAGCAGTACTTC. Translated, it gives CASSELGIGYEQYF.

The table lists this clonotype with many counts. The chain is built from TRBV12-3 or TRBV12-4 and TRBJ2-7; D gene unclear. The CDR3 loop spans 14 amino acids. Trimming took off 6 bases at V and 3 bases at J, with 15 bases between the two ends. CDR3 nucleotides: TGTGCCAGCAGGGAAGGAACAGATCTCTACGAGCAGTACTTC. This encodes CASREGTDLYEQYF.

This clonotype appeared a few times. This rearrangement joins TRBV11-3 to TRBJ2-1, with a possible D match to TRBD2 (6 bases). Germline values: CDR1 SGHNT, CDR2 YENEEA. This CDR3 region has 15 residues. Trimming stripped 3 bases from V and 6 bases from J, with 15 bases between. The DNA of the CDR3 is TGTGCCAGCAGCTTCCAGTTGGTGGAGGGCAATGAGCAGTTCTTC. It yields the protein CASSFQLVEGNEQFF.

This clonotype was seen many times. This chain links TRBV7-2 with TRBJ2-1; D is perhaps TRBD1 or TRBD2 (6 bases each). This CDR3 spans 15 amino acids. Per germline, CDR1 SGHTA and CDR2 FQGNSA. V lost 1 base to trimming and J lost 8 bases, with 15 bases between them. CDR3 sequence: CASSLGGAQSYEQFF. The CDR3 DNA reads as TGTGCCAGCAGCTTAGGGGGGGCGCAGAGCTATGAGCAGTTCTTC.

The J gene is TRBJ2-7, the V gene TRBV5-6; the D is unclear. Germline V lookup: CDR1 SGHDT, CDR2 YYEEEE. V was pared by 1 base and J by 0 bases, with 11 bases between. This CDR3 spans 15 amino acids. CDR3 nucleotides: TGTGCCAGCAGCTTGATAGGGCAGACCTCCTACGAGCAGTACTTC. It translates to CASSLIGQTSYEQYF.

Ten or more counts support this clonotype. V gene TRBV5-5 combines with J gene TRBJ2-7; TRBD1 is a possible D gene (6 bases). This CDR3 has 16 residues. V lost 4 bases and J 5 bases, leaving 22 bases between the germline ends. CDR1 and CDR2 from the germline V gene are SGHKS and YYEKEE (reference sequence). The CDR3 sequence: CASSPRQVVVQDEQYF. CDR3 DNA: TGTGCCAGCAGCCCCCGACAGGTTGTGGTTCAGGACGAGCAGTACTTC.

V is TRBV7-6 and J is TRBJ2-5; D possibly corresponds to TRBD1 (6 bases). The germline V gene has CDR1 SGHVS and CDR2 FNYEAQ. The length of the CDR3 is 20 residues. V was pared by 5 bases and J by 0 bases, with 28 bases between. The CDR3, as DNA: TGTGCCAGCAGCACCATAACCAGGAAGGACAGCCCTCCGTACCAAGAGACCCAGTACTTC. Its translation: CASSTITRKDSPPYQETQYF. Full variable domain (outside the CDR3, taken from reference TRBV7-6 and TRBJ2-5): GAGVSQSPRYKVTKRGQDVALRCDPISGHVSLYWYRQALGQGPEFLTYFNYEAQQDKSGLPNDRFSAERPEGSISTLTIQRTEQRDSAMYRCASSTITRKDSPPYQETQYFGPGTRLLVL.